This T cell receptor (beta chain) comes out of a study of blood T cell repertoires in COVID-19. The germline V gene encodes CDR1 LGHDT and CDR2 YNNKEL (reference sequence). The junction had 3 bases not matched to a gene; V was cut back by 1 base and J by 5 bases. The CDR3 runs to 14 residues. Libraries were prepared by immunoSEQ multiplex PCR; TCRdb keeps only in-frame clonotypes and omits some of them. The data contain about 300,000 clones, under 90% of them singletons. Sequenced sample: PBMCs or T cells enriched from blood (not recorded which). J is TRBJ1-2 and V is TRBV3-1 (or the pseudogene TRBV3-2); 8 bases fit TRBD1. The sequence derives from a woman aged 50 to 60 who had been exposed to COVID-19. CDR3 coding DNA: TGTGCCAGCAGCCAAGGGGACAGGAGTTATGGCTACACCTTC. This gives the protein CASSQGDRSYGYTF.